This T cell receptor (beta chain) was identified in a study of blood T cell repertoires in COVID-19. The repertoire was sequenced with immunoSEQ multiplex PCR; TCRdb's copy has only in-frame clones and lacks some. The sample lists 95,000 to 100,000 clones, about 92% occurring once. Trimming left V 3 bases short and J 8 bases short, with 16 bases between. This CDR3 has 14 amino acids. The germline gives CDR1 KGHSH, CDR2 LQKENI. Material for sequencing was peripheral blood. J is TRBJ1-2 and V is TRBV18, with D perhaps matching TRBD1 (5 bases). The TCR originated in a man aged 45-65 years with active COVID-19. The CDR3: CASSPLGRAGGYTF. CDR3 bases: TGTGCCAGCTCACCGCTCGGCAGGGCGGGAGGCTACACCTTC. Supplemented by reference TRBV18 and TRBJ1-2, the full variable domain reads NAGVMQNPRHLVRRRGQEARLRCSPMKGHSHVYWYRQLPEEGLKFMVYLQKENIIDESGMPKERFSAEFPKEGPSILRIQQVVRGDSAAYFCASSPLGRAGGYTFGSGTRLTVV.